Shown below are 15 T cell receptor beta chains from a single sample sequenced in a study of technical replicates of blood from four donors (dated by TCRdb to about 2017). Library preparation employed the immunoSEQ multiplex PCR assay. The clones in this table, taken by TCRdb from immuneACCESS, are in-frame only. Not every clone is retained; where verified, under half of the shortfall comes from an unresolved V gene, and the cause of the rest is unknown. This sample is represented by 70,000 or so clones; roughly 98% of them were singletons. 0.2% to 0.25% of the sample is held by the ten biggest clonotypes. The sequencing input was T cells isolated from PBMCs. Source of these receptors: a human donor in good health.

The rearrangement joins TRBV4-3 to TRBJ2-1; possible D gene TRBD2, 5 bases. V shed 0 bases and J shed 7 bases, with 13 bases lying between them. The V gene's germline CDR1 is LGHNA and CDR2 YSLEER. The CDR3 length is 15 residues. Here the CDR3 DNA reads TGCGCCAGCAGCCAAGATACTGGCAGGAGGAATGAGCAGTTCTTC. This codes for CASSQDTGRRNEQFF.

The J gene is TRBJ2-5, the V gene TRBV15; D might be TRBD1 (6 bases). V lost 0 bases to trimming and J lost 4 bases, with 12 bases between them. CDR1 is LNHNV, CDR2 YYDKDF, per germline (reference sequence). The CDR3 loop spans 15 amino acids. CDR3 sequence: CATSRDPTGRETQYF. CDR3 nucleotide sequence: TGTGCCACCAGCAGAGATCCCACAGGGCGAGAGACCCAGTACTTC.

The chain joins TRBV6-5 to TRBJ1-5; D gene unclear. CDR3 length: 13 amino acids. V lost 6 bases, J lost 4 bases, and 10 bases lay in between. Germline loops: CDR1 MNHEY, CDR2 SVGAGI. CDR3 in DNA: TGTGCCAGCAGGGGAGGACTAAATCAGCCCCAGCATTTT. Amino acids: CASRGGLNQPQHF.

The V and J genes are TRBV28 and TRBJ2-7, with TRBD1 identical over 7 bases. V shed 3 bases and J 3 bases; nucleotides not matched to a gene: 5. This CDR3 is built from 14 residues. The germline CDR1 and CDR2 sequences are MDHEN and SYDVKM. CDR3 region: CASSFGTGDYEQYF. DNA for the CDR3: TGTGCCAGCAGTTTTGGCACAGGGGACTACGAGCAGTACTTC.

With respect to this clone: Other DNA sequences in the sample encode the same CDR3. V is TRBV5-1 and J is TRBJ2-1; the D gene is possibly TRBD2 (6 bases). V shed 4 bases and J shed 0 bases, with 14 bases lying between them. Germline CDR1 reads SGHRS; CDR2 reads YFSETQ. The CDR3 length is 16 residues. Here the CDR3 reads CASSPTGTSSYNEQFF. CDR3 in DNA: TGCGCCAGCAGCCCTACCGGGACTTCCTCCTACAATGAGCAGTTCTTC.

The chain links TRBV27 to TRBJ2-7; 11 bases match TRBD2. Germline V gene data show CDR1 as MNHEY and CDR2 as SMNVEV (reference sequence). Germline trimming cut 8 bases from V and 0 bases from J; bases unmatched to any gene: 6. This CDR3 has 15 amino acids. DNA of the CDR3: TGTGCCAGCCGTAGACTAGCGGGAAACTCCTACGAGCAGTACTTC. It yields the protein CASRRLAGNSYEQYF.

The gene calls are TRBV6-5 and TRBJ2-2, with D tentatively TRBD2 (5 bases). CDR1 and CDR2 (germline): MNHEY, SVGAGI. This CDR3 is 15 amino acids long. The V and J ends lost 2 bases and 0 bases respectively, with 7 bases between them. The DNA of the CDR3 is TGTGCCAGCAGTTACACGGGGACGAACACCGGGGAGCTGTTTTTT. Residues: CASSYTGTNTGELFF.

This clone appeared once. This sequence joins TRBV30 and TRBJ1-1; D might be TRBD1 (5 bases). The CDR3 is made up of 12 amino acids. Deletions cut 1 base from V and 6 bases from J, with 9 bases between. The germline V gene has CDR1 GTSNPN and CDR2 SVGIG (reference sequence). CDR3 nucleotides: TGTGCCTGGAGTGAAGGGGTGGCTGAAGCTTTCTTT. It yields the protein CAWSEGVAEAFF.

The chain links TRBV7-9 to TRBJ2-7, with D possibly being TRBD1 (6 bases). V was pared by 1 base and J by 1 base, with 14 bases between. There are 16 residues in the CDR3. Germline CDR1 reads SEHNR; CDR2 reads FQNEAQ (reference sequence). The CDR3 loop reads CASSLGEQGRSYEQYF. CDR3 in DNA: TGTGCCAGCAGCTTAGGGGAACAGGGTCGGTCCTACGAGCAGTACTTC.

CDR3 residues: CASSQVSTGSYEQFF. Written as DNA, the CDR3 is TGCGCCAGCAGCCAAGTTTCTACAGGGTCCTATGAGCAGTTCTTC. V usage is TRBV4-1 and J usage is TRBJ2-1; tentatively, D is TRBD1 (6 bases). V was shortened by 1 base and J by 8 bases, with 15 bases between the two germline ends. This CDR3 is built from 15 residues. Looked up from germline, CDR1 is MGHRA and CDR2 is YSYEKL.

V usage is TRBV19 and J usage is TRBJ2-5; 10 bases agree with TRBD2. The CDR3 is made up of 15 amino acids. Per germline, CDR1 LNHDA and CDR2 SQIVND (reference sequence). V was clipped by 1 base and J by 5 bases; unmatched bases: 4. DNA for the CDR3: TGTGCCAGTAGTATAGGTAGCGGGAGGAAGGAGACCCAGTACTTC. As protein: CASSIGSGRKETQYF.

The CDR3 sequence is CASSYGENYGYTF. CDR3 bases: TGTGCCAGCAGTTACGGGGAGAACTATGGCTACACCTTC. The chain combines TRBV6-5 with TRBJ1-2; D gene ambiguous. Trimming took off 2 bases at V and 2 bases at J, with 6 bases between the two ends. The CDR3 sequence is 13 residues long. In germline, CDR1 is MNHEY, CDR2 SVGAGI.

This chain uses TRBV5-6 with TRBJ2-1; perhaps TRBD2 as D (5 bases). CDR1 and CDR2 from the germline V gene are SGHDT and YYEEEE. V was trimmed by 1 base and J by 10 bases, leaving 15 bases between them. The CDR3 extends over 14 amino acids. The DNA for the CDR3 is TGTGCCAGCAGCTTGTCGTCGGGATGGAGGGAGCAGTTCTTC. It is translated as CASSLSSGWREQFF.

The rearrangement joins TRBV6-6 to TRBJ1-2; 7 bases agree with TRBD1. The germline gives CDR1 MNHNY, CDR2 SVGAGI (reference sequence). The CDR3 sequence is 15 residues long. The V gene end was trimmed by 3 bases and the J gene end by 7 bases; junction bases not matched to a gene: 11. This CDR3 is CASSYRQGRLTGYTF. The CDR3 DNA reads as TGTGCCAGCAGTTATAGACAGGGTAGGCTAACTGGCTACACCTTC.

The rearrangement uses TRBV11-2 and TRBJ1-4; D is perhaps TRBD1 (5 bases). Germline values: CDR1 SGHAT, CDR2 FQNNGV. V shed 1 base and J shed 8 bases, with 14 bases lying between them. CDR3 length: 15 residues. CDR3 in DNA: TGTGCCAGCAGCTTAGTTGGGACTACGCGCGAAAAACTGTTTTTT. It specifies CASSLVGTTREKLFF.